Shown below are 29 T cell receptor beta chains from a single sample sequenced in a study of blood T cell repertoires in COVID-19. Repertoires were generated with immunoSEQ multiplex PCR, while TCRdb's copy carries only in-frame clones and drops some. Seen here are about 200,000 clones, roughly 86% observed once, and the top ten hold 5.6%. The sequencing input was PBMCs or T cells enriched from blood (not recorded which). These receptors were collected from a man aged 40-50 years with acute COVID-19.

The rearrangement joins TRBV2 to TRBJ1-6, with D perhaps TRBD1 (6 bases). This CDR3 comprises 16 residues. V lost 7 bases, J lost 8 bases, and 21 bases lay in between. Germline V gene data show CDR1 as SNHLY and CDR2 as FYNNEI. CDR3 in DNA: TGTGCCAGCAAGCGCACAGGGTCCGTTGGATATTCACCCCTCCACTTT. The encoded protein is CASKRTGSVGYSPLHF.

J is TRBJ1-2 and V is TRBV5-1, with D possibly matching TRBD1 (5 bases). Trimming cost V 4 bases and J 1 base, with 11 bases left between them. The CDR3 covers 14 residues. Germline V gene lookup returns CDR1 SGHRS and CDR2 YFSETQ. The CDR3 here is CASSPDSFNYGYTF. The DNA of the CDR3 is TGCGCCAGCAGCCCTGACAGTTTTAACTATGGCTACACCTTC.

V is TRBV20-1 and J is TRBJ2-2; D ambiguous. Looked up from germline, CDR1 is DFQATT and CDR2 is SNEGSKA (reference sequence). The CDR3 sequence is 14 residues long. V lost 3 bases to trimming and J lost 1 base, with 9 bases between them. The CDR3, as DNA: TGCAGTGCTAGTAGGCGGAGGAACACCGGGGAGCTGTTTTTT. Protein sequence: CSASRRRNTGELFF.

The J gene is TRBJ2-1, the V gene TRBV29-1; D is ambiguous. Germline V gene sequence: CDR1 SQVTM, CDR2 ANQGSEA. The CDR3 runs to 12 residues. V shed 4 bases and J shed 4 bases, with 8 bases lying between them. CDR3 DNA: TGCAGCGTTGGGGCTCTATACAATGAGCAGTTCTTC. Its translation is CSVGALYNEQFF.

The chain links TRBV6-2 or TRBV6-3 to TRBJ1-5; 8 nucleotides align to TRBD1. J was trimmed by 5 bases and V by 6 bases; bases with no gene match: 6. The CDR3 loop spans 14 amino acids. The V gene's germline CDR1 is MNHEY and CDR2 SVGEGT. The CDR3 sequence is CASSPGQGDQPQHF. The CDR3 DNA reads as TGTGCCAGCAGCCCCGGACAGGGCGATCAGCCCCAGCATTTT.

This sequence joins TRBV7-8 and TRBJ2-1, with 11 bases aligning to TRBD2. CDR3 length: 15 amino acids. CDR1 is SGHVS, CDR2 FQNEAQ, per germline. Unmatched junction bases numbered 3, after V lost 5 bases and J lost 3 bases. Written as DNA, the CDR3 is TGTGCCAGCAGCACTACTAGCGGGGGCTACAATGAGCAGTTCTTC. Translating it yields CASSTTSGGYNEQFF.

As DNA, the CDR3 is TGTGCCAGCAGTGCCTCAGGGGGCTTAACTGAAGCTTTCTTT. It is translated as CASSASGGLTEAFF. This chain uses TRBV2 with TRBJ1-1; 8 bases are a match to TRBD1. V lost 4 bases to trimming and J lost 5 bases; unmatched junction nucleotides: 6. The germline gives CDR1 SNHLY, CDR2 FYNNEI. The length of the CDR3 is 14 residues.

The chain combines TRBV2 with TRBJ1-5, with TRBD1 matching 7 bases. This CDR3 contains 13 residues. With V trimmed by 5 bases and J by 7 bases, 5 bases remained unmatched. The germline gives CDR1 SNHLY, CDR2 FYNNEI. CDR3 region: CASSRTGEQPQHF. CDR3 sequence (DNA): TGTGCCAGCAGTCGGACAGGTGAGCAGCCCCAGCATTTT.

The CDR3 sequence: CATGPGTSSNNEQFF. CDR3 bases: TGTGCCACCGGGCCCGGGACTAGCAGCAACAATGAGCAGTTCTTC. The rearrangement joins TRBV13 to TRBJ2-1; 9 nucleotides agree with TRBD2. The length of the CDR3 is 15 residues. CDR1 PRHDT and CDR2 FYEKMQ come from the germline V gene (reference sequence). V was clipped by 10 bases and J by 5 bases; unmatched bases: 12.

CDR3 sequence: CASSQVGAGRGSYEQYF. CDR3 DNA sequence: TGTGCCAGCAGCCAAGTGGGAGCGGGACGGGGGTCATACGAGCAGTACTTC. The chain couples TRBV4-2 to TRBJ2-7; TRBD2 agrees at 7 bases. The length of the CDR3 is 17 residues. Germline CDR1 LGHNA, CDR2 YNFKEQ. Germline trimming cut 1 base from V and 4 bases from J; bases unmatched to any gene: 13.

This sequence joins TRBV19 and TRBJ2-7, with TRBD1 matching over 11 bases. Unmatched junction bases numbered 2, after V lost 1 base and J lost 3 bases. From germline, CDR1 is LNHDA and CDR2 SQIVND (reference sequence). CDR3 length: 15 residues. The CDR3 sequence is CASSIAGTGGYEQYF. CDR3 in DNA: TGTGCCAGTAGTATAGCTGGGACAGGGGGCTACGAGCAGTACTTC.

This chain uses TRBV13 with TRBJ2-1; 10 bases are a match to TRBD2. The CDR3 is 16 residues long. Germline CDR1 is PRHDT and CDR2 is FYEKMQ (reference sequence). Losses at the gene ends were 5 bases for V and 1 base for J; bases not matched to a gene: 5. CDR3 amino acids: CASSPKLAGSYNEQFF. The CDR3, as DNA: TGTGCCAGCAGCCCAAAACTAGCGGGATCCTACAATGAGCAGTTCTTC.

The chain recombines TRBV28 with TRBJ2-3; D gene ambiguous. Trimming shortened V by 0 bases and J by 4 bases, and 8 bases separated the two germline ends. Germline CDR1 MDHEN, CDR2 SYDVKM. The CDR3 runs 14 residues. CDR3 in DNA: TGTGCCAGCAGTTTATGGCCCAGCGCAGATACGCAGTATTTT. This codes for CASSLWPSADTQYF.

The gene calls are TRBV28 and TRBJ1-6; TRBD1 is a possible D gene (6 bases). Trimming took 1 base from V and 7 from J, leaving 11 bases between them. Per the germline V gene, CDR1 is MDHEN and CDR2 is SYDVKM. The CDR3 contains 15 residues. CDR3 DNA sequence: TGTGCCAGCAGTTTATTCGGCCAGGGGAATTCACCCCTCCACTTT. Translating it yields CASSLFGQGNSPLHF.

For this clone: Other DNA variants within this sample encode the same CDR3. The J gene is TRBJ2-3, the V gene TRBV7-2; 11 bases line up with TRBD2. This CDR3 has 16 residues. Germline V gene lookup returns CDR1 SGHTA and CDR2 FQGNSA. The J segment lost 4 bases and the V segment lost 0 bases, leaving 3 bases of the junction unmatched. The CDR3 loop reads CASSLASGRAPDTQYF. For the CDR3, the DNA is TGTGCCAGCAGCTTAGCTAGCGGGAGGGCCCCAGATACGCAGTATTTT.

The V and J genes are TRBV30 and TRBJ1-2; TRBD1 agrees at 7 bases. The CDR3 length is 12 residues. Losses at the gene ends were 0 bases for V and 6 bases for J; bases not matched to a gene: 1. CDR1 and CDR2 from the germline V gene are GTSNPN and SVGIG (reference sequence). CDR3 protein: CAWSVTGDGYTF. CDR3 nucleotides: TGTGCCTGGAGTGTAACAGGGGATGGCTACACCTTC.

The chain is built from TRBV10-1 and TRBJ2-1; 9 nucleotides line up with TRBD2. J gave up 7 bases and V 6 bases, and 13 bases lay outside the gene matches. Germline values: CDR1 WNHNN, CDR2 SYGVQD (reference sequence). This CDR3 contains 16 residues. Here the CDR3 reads CASRVPLAGVGNEQFF. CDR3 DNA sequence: TGCGCCAGCAGGGTTCCCTTAGCGGGAGTCGGTAATGAGCAGTTCTTC.

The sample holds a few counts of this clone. CDR3 sequence reads: CASSVLLETVSFSYGYTF. The CDR3, as DNA: TGTGCCAGCAGCGTTCTATTAGAGACAGTCTCATTCTCTTATGGCTACACCTTC. The chain is built from TRBV9 and TRBJ1-2, with D tentatively TRBD1 (5 bases). Germline V gives CDR1 SGDLS, CDR2 YYNGEE. The V end lost 2 bases, the J end lost 5 bases, and 25 bases lay between the germline ends. This CDR3 region has 18 residues.

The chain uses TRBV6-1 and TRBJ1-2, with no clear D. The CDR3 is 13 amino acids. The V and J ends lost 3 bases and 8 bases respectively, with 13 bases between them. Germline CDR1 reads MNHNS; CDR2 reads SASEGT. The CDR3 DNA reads TGTGCCAGCAGTGAGAACAGTTTCGTGGGCTACACCTTC. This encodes CASSENSFVGYTF.

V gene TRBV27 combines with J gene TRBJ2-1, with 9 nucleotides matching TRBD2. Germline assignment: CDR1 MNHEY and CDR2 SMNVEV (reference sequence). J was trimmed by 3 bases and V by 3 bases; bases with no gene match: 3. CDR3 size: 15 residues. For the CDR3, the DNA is TGTGCCAGCAGTTTTGGCGGGAGGGTCTACAATGAGCAGTTCTTC. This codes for CASSFGGRVYNEQFF.

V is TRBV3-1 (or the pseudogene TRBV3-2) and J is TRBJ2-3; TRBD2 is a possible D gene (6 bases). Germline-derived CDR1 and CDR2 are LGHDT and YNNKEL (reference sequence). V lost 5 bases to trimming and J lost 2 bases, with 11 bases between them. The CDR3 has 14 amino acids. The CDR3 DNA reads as TGTGCCAGCAGCGGGGGGAGATCCACAGATACGCAGTATTTT. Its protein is CASSGGRSTDTQYF.

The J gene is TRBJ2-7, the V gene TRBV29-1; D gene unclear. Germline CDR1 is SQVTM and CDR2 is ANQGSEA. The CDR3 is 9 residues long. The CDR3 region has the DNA TGCAGAGCAAATTACGAGCAGTACTTC. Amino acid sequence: CRANYEQYF.

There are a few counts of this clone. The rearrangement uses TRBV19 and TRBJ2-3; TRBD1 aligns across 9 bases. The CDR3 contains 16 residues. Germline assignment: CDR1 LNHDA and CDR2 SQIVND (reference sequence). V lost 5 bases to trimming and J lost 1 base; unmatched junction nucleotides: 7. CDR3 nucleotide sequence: TGTGCCAGTAGTGGGGAACGGACAGGGGGCACAGATACGCAGTATTTT. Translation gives CASSGERTGGTDTQYF.

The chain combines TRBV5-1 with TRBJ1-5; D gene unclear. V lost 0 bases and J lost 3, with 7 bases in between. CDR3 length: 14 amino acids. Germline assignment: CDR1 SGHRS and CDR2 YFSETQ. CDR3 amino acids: CASSLDGLNQPQHF. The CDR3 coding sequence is TGCGCCAGCAGCTTGGATGGACTCAATCAGCCCCAGCATTTT.

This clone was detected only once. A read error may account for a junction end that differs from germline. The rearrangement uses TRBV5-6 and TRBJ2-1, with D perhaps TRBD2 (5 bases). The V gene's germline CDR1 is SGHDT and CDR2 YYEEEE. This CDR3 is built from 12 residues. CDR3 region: CASSSYRESLVF. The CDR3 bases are TGTGCCAGCAGCTCATACCGGGAAAGTTTAGTCTTC.

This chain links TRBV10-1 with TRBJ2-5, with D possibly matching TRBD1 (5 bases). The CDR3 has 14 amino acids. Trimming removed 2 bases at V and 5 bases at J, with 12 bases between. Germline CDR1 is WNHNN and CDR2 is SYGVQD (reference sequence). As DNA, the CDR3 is TGCGCCAGCAGTGAGACAGGTCGATTGGAGACCCAGTACTTC. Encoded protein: CASSETGRLETQYF.

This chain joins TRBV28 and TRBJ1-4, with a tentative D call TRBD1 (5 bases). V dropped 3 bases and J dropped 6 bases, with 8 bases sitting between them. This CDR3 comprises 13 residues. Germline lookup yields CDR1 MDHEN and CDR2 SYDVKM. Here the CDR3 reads CASSLPGDEKLFF. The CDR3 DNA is TGTGCCAGCAGTTTGCCGGGGGATGAAAAACTGTTTTTT.

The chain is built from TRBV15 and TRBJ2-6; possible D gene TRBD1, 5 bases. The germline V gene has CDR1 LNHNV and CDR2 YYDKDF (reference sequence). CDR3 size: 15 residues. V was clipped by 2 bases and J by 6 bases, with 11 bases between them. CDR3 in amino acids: CATSRPLGQANVLTF. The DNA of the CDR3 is TGTGCCACCAGCAGACCATTGGGGCAGGCCAACGTCCTGACTTTC.

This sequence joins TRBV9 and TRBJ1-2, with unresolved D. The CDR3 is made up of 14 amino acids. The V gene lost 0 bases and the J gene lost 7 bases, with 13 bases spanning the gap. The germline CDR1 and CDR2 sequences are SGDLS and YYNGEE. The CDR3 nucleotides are TGTGCCAGCAGCGTAGACGGGGAAGTAGGTGGCTACACCTTC. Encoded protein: CASSVDGEVGGYTF.